This TCR beta chain is drawn from a study of molecular identifiers for immune sequencing clone quantification. Study background: In replicates, RNA from roughly 20,000 or 100,000 naive CD8 cells was split five ways, four sequenced.

Library preparation followed earlier protocols using designated TCR primers. TCRdb recomputed calls from the PCR reads with MiXCR, one row per CDR3 protein. The sample has a few hundred thousand distinct CDR3 sequences, around 23% seen once. Every naive CD8 library was made from between about 20,000 and 1,000,000 sorted cells with 10%, 30% or 50% RNA. Naive CD8 T cells were sorted as CD8+CD4-CCR7+CD45RA+. In its sample, this clonotype was seen many times. The specimen was naive CD8+ T cells from blood, with Jurkat cell RNA spiked in. Noted subset: FACS-sorted CD8+CD4-CCR7+CD45RA+ naive T cells. This clonotype was obtained from a human donor in good health. Some libraries in this study had Jurkat cell RNA spiked in.

The CDR3 nucleotides read TGTGCCTGGGACCCGGGGGATACGCAGTATTTT. Its translation is CAWDPGDTQYF. This rearrangement joins TRBV30 to TRBJ2-3, with D tentatively TRBD2 (5 bases). CDR3 length: 11 residues. Germline assignment: CDR1 GTSNPN and CDR2 SVGIG (reference sequence). V lost 5 bases and J lost 6, with 9 bases in between.